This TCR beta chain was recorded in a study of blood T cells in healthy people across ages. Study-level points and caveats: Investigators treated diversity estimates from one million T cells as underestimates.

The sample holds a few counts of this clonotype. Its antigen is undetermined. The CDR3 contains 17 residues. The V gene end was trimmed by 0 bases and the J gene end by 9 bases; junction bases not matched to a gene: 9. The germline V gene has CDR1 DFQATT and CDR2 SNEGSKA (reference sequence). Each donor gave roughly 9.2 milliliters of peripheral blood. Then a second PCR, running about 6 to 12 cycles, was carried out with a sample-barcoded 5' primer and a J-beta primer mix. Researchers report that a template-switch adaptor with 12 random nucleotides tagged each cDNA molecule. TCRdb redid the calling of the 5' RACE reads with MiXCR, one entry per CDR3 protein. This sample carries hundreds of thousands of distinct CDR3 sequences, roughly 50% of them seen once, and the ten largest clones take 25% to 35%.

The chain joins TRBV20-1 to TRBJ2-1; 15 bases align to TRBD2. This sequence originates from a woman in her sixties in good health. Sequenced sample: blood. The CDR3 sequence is CSARDEAGLAGGLEQFF. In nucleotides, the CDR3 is TGCAGTGCTAGAGATGAAGCGGGACTAGCGGGAGGTCTTGAGCAGTTCTTC.